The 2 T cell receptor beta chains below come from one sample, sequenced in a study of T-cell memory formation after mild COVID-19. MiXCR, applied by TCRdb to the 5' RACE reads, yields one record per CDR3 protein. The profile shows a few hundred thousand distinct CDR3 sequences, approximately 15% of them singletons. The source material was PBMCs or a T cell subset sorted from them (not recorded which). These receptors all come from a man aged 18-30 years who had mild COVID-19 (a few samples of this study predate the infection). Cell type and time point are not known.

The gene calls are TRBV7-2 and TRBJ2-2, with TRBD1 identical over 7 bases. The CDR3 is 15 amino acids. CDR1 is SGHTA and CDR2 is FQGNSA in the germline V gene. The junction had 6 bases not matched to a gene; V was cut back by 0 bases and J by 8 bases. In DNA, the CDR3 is TGTGCCAGCAGCTTAGCGCGGACAGGCCGGGGGGAGCTGTTTTTT. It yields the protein CASSLARTGRGELFF.

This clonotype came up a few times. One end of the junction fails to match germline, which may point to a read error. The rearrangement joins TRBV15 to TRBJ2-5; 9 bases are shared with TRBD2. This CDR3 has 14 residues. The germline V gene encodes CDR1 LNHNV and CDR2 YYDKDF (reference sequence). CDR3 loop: CATNRAGGLETQYF. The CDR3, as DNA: TGTGCCACCAACAGAGCGGGGGGCCTAGAGACCCAGTACTTC.